The rows below give T cell receptor beta chains drawn from one sample of a study of shared clonotypes between healthy human individuals. Assay used: immunoSEQ multiplex PCR; TCRdb lists only in-frame clones, some missing. The data show 450,000 to 700,000 clones, over 95% seen once. What was sequenced was naive CD8+ T cells sorted from blood. The receptors come from a woman in her 30s in good health. Each CDR3 is given with its conserved first and last residue. A D gene is named only where the DNA matches it firmly. A row's size may be missing; if present it is once, few, many or a size class.

abundance	j_gene	v_gene	d_gene	CDR3aa	CDR3nt
NA	TRBJ2-1	TRBV29-1	NA	CSVPWGREQFF	TGCAGCGTCCCCTGGGGGCGGGAGCAGTTCTTC
NA	TRBJ1-2	TRBV13	NA	CASSTRTNGYTF	TGTGCCAGCAGCACTAGGACGAATGGCTACACCTTC
few	TRBJ1-1	TRBV7-6	NA	CASSLGGFPEAFF	TGTGCCAGCAGCTTGGGAGGGTTCCCTGAAGCTTTCTTT
NA	TRBJ2-1	TRBV19	TRBD2	CASSMGTSGSNEQFF	TGTGCCAGTAGTATGGGGACTAGCGGGAGCAATGAGCAGTTCTTC
NA	TRBJ1-2	TRBV7-9	NA	CASSLAFDGYTF	TGTGCCAGCAGCTTAGCCTTTGATGGCTACACCTTC
NA	TRBJ2-1	TRBV28	NA	CASRNSGTGKGSYNEQFF	TGTGCCAGCAGGAATTCGGGGACGGGCAAGGGGTCCTACAATGAGCAGTTCTTC
NA	TRBJ2-7	TRBV27	NA	CASSLSGFYEQYF	TGTGCCAGCAGTTTATCTGGTTTCTACGAGCAGTACTTC
NA	TRBJ2-5	TRBV5-1	NA	CASSLEGGVETQYF	TGCGCCAGCAGCTTGGAAGGGGGGGTGGAGACCCAGTACTTC
NA	TRBJ2-4	TRBV28	TRBD2	CASSSPSGDLAKNIQYF	TGTGCCAGCAGTTCCCCGAGCGGGGACCTAGCCAAAAACATTCAGTACTTC
NA	TRBJ2-1	TRBV5-6	NA	CASSSSGGGEFF	TGTGCCAGCAGCTCCTCCGGGGGCGGGGAGTTCTTC
NA	TRBJ2-7	TRBV14	NA	CASSQEQGSYEQYF	TGTGCCAGCAGCCAGGAACAGGGTTCCTACGAGCAGTACTTC
NA	TRBJ2-7	TRBV28	TRBD2	CASSLGLAGDEQYF	TGTGCCAGCAGTTTGGGACTAGCGGGGGACGAGCAGTACTTC
NA	TRBJ2-7	TRBV10-3	NA	CAISDSPYEQYF	TGTGCCATCAGTGACAGTCCTTACGAGCAGTACTTC
NA	TRBJ1-1	TRBV25-1	NA	CASSELNTEAFF	TGTGCCAGCAGTGAGTTGAACACTGAAGCTTTCTTT
NA	TRBJ2-3	TRBV4-1	TRBD2	CASSKLGTSGIGDTQYF	TGCGCCAGCAGCAAATTGGGGACTAGCGGGATTGGAGATACGCAGTATTTT
NA	TRBJ2-1	TRBV11-2	NA	CASSLPGTYNEQFF	TGTGCCAGCAGCCTCCCCGGGACCTACAATGAGCAGTTCTTC
NA	TRBJ2-3	TRBV5-1	TRBD2	CASSDGTREPTDTQYF	TGCGCCAGCAGCGACGGGACTAGGGAACCCACAGATACGCAGTATTTT
once	TRBJ2-7	TRBV4-1	NA	CASSQESRDPYEQYF	TGCGCCAGCAGCCAAGAAAGCAGGGACCCCTACGAGCAGTACTTC
NA	TRBJ2-2	TRBV7-9	NA	CASSPAQGNTGELFF	TGTGCCAGCAGCCCCGCCCAGGGGAACACCGGGGAGCTGTTTTTT
NA	TRBJ2-7	TRBV5-6	NA	CASSFRGSSYEQYF	TGTGCCAGCAGCTTCAGAGGGAGCTCCTACGAGCAGTACTTC
NA	TRBJ1-2	TRBV27	TRBD1	CASSPLEQGASGYTF	TGTGCCAGCAGTCCGCTGGAACAGGGGGCTTCTGGCTACACCTTC
NA	TRBJ1-1	TRBV21-1	NA	CASSKDSRGGTEAFF	TGTGCCAGCAGCAAAGATAGTAGGGGGGGAACTGAAGCTTTCTTT
NA	TRBJ2-3	TRBV29-1	NA	CSVEEVRGRLDTQYF	TGCAGCGTTGAAGAGGTACGGGGGCGCTTGGATACGCAGTATTTT
NA	TRBJ1-5	TRBV27	NA	CASSLYKGPNQPQHF	TGTGCCAGCAGTTTATACAAGGGCCCCAATCAGCCCCAGCATTTT
NA	TRBJ2-2	TRBV28	TRBD1	CASSVTTGGKDTGELFF	TGTGCCAGCAGTGTAACCACAGGGGGTAAGGACACCGGGGAGCTGTTTTTT
NA	TRBJ2-1	TRBV7-2	NA	CASSLIGEQFF	TGTGCCAGCAGCTTAATAGGGGAGCAGTTCTTC
NA	TRBJ1-3	TRBV9	TRBD1	CASSHDRDSGNTIYF	TGTGCCAGCAGTCACGACAGGGACTCTGGAAACACCATATATTTT
NA	TRBJ1-5	TRBV28	NA	CASSLFANQPQHF	TGTGCCAGCAGTTTATTCGCCAATCAGCCCCAGCATTTT
NA	TRBJ2-7	TRBV25-1	TRBD1	CASSDQVTGGPHEQYF	TGTGCCAGCAGTGATCAGGTGACAGGGGGCCCCCACGAGCAGTACTTC
NA	TRBJ1-2	TRBV23-1	NA	CASSPGAGVGYGYTF	TGCGCCAGCAGTCCCGGGGCAGGAGTCGGTTATGGCTACACCTTC
few	TRBJ1-1	TRBV11-2	NA	CASSPGRPEAFF	TGTGCCAGCAGCCCGGGACGCCCTGAAGCTTTCTTT
NA	TRBJ2-7	TRBV13	NA	CASSLRGGARYEQYF	TGTGCCAGCAGCCTCAGGGGGGGCGCAAGGTACGAGCAGTACTTC
NA	TRBJ2-1	TRBV7-1	NA	CASSSTGRGEQFF	TGTGCCAGCAGCTCCACGGGGCGAGGGGAGCAGTTCTTC
NA	TRBJ2-2	TRBV10-1	NA	CASSESTLRSTLPTGELFF	TGCGCCAGCAGTGAGTCGACTCTTAGGAGTACATTACCCACCGGGGAGCTGTTTTTT
NA	TRBJ1-4	TRBV7-9	TRBD1	CASSPQTGVGEKLFF	TGTGCCAGCAGCCCGCAGACAGGGGTGGGAGAAAAACTGTTTTTT
NA	TRBJ2-1	TRBV9	TRBD2	CASSVSGSSNNEQFF	TGTGCCAGCAGCGTTAGCGGGAGCAGCAACAATGAGCAGTTCTTC
NA	TRBJ1-2	TRBV16	TRBD1	CASSPTGTGNYGYTF	TGTGCCAGCAGCCCAACCGGGACAGGCAACTATGGCTACACCTTC
NA	TRBJ1-4	TRBV5-8	TRBD1	CASSFTRDSDEKLFF	TGTGCCAGCAGCTTTACCCGGGACAGCGATGAAAAACTGTTTTTT
once	TRBJ2-7	TRBV19	TRBD1	CASRDRGHSYEQYF	TGTGCCAGTCGGGACAGGGGGCACTCCTACGAGCAGTACTTC
NA	TRBJ2-5	TRBV27	NA	CASRLIGVQETQYF	TGTGCCAGCAGACTTATTGGGGTCCAAGAGACCCAGTACTTC
NA	TRBJ2-5	TRBV29-1	TRBD1	CSVVGSWAGGGQSGTQYF	TGCAGCGTTGTGGGAAGTTGGGCAGGGGGCGGTCAATCTGGGACCCAGTACTTC
NA	TRBJ2-5	TRBV5-8	NA	CASSLGSGPSQETQYF	TGTGCCAGCAGCTTGGGTTCAGGGCCATCTCAAGAGACCCAGTACTTC
NA	TRBJ2-2	TRBV6-5	TRBD2	CASRGLAGVPGELFF	TGTGCCAGCAGAGGACTAGCGGGAGTTCCCGGGGAGCTGTTTTTT
NA	TRBJ2-7	TRBV4-1	TRBD1	CASSQSGTAYEQYF	TGCGCCAGCAGCCAATCCGGGACAGCCTACGAGCAGTACTTC
NA	TRBJ1-5	TRBV4-1	NA	CASSQETYSNQPQHF	TGCGCCAGCAGCCAAGAAACCTATAGCAATCAGCCCCAGCATTTT
NA	TRBJ2-7	TRBV27	NA	CASSLRNYYEQYF	TGTGCCAGCAGTTTACGGAATTACTACGAGCAGTACTTC